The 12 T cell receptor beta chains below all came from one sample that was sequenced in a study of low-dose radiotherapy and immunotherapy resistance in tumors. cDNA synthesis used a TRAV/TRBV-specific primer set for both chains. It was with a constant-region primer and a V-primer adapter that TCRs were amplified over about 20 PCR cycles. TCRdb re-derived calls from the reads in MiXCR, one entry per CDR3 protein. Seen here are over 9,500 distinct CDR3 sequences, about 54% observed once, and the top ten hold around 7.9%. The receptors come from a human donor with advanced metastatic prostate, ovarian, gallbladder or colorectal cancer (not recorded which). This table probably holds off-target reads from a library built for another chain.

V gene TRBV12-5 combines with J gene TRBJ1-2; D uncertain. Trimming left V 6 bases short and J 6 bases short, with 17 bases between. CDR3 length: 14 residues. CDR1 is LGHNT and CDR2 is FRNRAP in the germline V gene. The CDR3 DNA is TGTGCTAGTGGCCCGCCGCAGGTTGTTCATGGCTACACCTTC. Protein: CASGPPQVVHGYTF.

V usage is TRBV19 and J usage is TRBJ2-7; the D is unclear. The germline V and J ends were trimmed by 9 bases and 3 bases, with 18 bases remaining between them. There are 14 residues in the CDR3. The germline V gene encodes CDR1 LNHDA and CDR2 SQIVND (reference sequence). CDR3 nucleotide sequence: TGTGCCAGCACGACCTGGCCTGACTTCTACGAGCAGTACTTC. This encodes CASTTWPDFYEQYF.

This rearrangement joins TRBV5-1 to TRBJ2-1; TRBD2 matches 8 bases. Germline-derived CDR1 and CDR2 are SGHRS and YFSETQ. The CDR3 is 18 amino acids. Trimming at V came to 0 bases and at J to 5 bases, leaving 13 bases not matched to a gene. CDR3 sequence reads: CASSLGSGHSGDHNEQFF. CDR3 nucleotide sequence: TGCGCCAGCAGCTTGGGGTCTGGGCATAGCGGGGACCACAATGAGCAGTTCTTC.

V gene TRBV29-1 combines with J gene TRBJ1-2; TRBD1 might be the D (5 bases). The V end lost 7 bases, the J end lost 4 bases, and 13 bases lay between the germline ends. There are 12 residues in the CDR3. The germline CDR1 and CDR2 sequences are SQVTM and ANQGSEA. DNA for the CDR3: TGCAGCGACGTTGGGGCCCTCTATGGCTACACCTTC. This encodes CSDVGALYGYTF.

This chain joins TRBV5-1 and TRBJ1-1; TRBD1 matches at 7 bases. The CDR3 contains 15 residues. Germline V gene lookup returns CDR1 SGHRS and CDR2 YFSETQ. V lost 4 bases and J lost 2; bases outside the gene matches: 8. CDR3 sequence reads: CASSTRTGRNTEAFF. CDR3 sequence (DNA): TGCGCCAGCAGCACGAGGACAGGTAGAAACACTGAAGCTTTCTTT.

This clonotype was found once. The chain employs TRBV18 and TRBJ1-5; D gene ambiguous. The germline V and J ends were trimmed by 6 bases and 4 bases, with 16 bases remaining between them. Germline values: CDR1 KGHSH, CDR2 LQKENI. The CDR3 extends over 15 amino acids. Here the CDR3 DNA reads TGTGCCAGCTCGCCTGGTACGGTCAGAAATCAGCCCCAGCATTTT. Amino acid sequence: CASSPGTVRNQPQHF.

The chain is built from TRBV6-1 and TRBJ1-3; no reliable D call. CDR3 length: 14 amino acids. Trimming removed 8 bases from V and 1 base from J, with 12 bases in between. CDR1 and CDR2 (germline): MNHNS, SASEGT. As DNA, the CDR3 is TGTGCCAGCCGCCCTCATGAATCTGGAAACACCATATATTTT. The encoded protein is CASRPHESGNTIYF.

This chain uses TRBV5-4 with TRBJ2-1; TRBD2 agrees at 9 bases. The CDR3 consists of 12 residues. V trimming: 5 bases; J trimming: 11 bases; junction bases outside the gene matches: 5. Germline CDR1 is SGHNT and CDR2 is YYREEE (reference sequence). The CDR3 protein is CASRSSGDKQFF. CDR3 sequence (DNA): TGTGCCAGCAGGTCTAGCGGGGACAAGCAGTTCTTC.

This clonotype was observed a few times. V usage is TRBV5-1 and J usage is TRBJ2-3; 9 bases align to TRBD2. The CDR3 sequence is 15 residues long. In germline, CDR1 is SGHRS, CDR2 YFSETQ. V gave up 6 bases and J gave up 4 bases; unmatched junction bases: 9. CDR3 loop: CASNRGSGGPDTQYF. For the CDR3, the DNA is TGCGCCAGCAATCGTGGTAGCGGGGGTCCAGATACGCAGTATTTT.

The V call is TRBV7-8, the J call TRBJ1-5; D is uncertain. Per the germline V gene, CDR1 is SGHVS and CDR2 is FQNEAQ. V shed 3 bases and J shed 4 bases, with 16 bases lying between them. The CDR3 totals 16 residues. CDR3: CASSFKLGDLNQPQHF. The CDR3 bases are TGTGCCAGCAGCTTTAAGCTCGGAGACCTTAATCAGCCCCAGCATTTT. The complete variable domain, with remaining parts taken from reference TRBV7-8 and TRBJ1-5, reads GAGVSQSPRYKVAKRGQDVALRCDPISGHVSLFWYQQALGQGPEFLTYFQNEAQLDKSGLPSDRFFAERPEGSVSTLKIQRTQQEDSAVYLCASSFKLGDLNQPQHFGDGTRLSIL.

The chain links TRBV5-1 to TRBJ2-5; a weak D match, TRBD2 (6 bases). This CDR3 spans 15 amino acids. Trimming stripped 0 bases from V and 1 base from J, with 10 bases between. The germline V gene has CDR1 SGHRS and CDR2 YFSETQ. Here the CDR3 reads CASSLGPGVQETQYF. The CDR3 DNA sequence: TGCGCCAGCAGCTTGGGACCGGGGGTCCAAGAGACCCAGTACTTC. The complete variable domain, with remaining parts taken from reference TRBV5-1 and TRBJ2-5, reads KAGVTQTPRYLIKTRGQQVTLSCSPISGHRSVSWYQQTPGQGLQFLFEYFSETQRNKGNFPGRFSGRQFSNSRSEMNVSTLELGDSALYLCASSLGPGVQETQYFGPGTRLLVL.

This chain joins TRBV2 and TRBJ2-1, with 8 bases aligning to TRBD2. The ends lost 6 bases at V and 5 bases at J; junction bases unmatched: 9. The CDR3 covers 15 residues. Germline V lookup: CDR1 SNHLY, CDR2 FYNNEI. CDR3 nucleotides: TGTGCCAGCAGCAAGGGACTAGGGGGGAACAATGAGCAGTTCTTC. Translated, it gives CASSKGLGGNNEQFF.